This section outlines one TCR beta chain sequence together with its context. This entry is derived from a study of T-cell memory formation after mild COVID-19. The CDR3 covers 14 residues. The germline V and J ends were trimmed by 4 bases and 7 bases, with 17 bases remaining between them. Per germline, CDR1 LGHNA and CDR2 YSLEER. TCRdb passed the 5' RACE reads through MiXCR, listing each CDR3 protein once. In the table there are approximately 570,000 distinct CDR3 sequences, about a sixth of which are singletons. The sample comprised PBMCs or a T cell subset sorted from them (not recorded which). This sequence was found in an adult woman who had mild COVID-19 (a few samples of this study predate the infection). Cell type and time point are not known. This sequence joins TRBV4-3 and TRBJ2-7; a weak D match, TRBD1 (5 bases). CDR3 sequence reads: CASSPQDSMSEQYF. In DNA, the CDR3 is TGCGCCAGCAGCCCACAGGATTCTATGTCGGAGCAGTACTTC.